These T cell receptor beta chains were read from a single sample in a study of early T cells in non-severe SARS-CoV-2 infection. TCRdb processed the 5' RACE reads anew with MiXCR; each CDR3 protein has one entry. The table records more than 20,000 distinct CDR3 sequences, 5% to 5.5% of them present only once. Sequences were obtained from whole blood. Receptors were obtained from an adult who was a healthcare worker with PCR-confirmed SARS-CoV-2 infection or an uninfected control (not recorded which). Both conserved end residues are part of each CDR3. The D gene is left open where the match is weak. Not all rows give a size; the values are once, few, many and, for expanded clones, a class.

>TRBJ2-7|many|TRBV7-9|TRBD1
TGTGCCAGCAGCTTATCCTGGGACAGGGGAAGCGGCTACGAGCAGTACTTC
CASSLSWDRGSGYEQYF
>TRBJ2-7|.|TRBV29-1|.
TGCAGCGTTGGAGGGCTTGAGCGGAATACCTACGAGCAGTACTTC
CSVGGLERNTYEQYF
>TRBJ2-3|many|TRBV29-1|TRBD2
TGCAGCGTGGAAGGACTAGCAGAACCTAGCACAGATACGCAGTATTTT
CSVEGLAEPSTDTQYF
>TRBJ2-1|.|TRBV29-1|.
TGCAGCGTCGGTACTGGTGAACAGTTCTTC
CSVGTGEQFF
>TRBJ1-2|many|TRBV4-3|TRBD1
TGCGCCAGCAGCCAACATAATCGGGACAGGGATAATTATGGCTACACCTTC
CASSQHNRDRDNYGYTF
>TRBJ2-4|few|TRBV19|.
TGTGCCAGTAGTGAGGGACTTAACAAAAACATTCAGTACTTC
CASSEGLNKNIQYF
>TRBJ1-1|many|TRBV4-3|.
TGCGCCAGCAGCCAAGATAAGATAGCGAACACTGAAGCTTTCTTT
CASSQDKIANTEAFF
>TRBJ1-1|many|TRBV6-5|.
TGTGCCAGCAGTTACTTGGGCACTGAAGCTTTCTTT
CASSYLGTEAFF
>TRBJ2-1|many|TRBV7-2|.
TGTGCCAGCAGCTTGGTTCTTCTACGGACTCAGGGGCCCCCCTACAATGAGCAGTTCTTC
CASSLVLLRTQGPPYNEQFF
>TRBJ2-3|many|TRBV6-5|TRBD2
TGTGCCAGCAGTTTTATCCCGGCCGGGAGGGCCCGCACAGATACGCAGTATTTT
CASSFIPAGRARTDTQYF
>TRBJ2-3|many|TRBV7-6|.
TGTGCCAGCAGCCCCACCACACTAGTTTACACAGATACGCAGTATTTT
CASSPTTLVYTDTQYF
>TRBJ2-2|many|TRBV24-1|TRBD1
TGTGCCACCAGCGAGGCCGGGGGGACAGGGGTGCCCGGGGAGCTGTTTTTT
CATSEAGGTGVPGELFF
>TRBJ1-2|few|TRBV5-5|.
TGTGCCAGCAGCAACCGACAGGACCCTAACTATGGCTACACCTTC
CASSNRQDPNYGYTF
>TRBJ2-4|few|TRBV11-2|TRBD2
TGTGCCAGCAGCCTGAGACTAGCGGACAAAAACATTCAGTACTTC
CASSLRLADKNIQYF
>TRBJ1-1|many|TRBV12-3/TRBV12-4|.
TGTGCCAGCAGTTTTTCCGGTTACACTGAAGCTTTCTTT
CASSFSGYTEAFF
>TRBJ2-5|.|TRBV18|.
TGTGCCAGCTCTCTCAACCTCCAAGAGACCCAGTACTTC
CASSLNLQETQYF
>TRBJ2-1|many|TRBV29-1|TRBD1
TGCAGCGAAGGACAGGGGTACAATGAGCAGTTCTTC
CSEGQGYNEQFF
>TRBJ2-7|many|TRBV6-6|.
TGTGCCAGCAGTTATCTCGTTGCCGTGGACGAGCAGTACTTC
CASSYLVAVDEQYF
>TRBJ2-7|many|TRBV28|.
TGTGCCAGCAGTTTAGTAGGGGACGAGCAGTACTTC
CASSLVGDEQYF
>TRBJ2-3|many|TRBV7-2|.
TGTGCCAGCAGCTTTAGTGGGCGCACAGATACGCAGTATTTT
CASSFSGRTDTQYF
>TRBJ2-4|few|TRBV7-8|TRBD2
TGTGCCAGCAGCCTCCGACTAGCGGAAAATATACGATACTTC
CASSLRLAENIRYF
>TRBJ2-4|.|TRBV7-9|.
TGTGCCACCAAACGACTATTACTAGCCAAAAACATTCAGTACTTC
CATKRLLLAKNIQYF
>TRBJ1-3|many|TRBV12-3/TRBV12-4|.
TGTGCCAGCACCGACAGGTCTGGAAACACCATATATTTT
CASTDRSGNTIYF
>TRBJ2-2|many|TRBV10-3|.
TGTGCCATCAGTAAAGGGAACACCGGGGAGCTGTTTTTT
CAISKGNTGELFF
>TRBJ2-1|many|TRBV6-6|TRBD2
TGTGCCAGCAGTTACCGAACCGGGACTAGCGGGAGAGGGGAGCAGTTCTTC
CASSYRTGTSGRGEQFF
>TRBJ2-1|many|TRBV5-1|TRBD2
TGCGCCAGCAGCTTGGAACTAGCGGGAGGGCCGGGTGACAATGAGCAGTTCTTC
CASSLELAGGPGDNEQFF
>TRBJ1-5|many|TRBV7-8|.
TGTGCCAGCAGCTTAGATACAAGTAGCAATCAGCCCCAGCATTTT
CASSLDTSSNQPQHF
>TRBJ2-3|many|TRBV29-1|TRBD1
TGCAGCGTTGGTGGGGGACAGGGGGCTGATACGCAGTATTTT
CSVGGGQGADTQYF
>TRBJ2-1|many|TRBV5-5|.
TGTGCCAGCAGCTTGGAGCTAACCATCATTGTCAATGAGCAGTTCTTC
CASSLELTIIVNEQFF
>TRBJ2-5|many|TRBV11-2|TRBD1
TGTGCCAGCAACCCGCGGGGCGGGACAGGGGGCGCATTAGCGGAGACCCAGTACTTC
CASNPRGGTGGALAETQYF
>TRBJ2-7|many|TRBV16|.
TGTGCCATCAGAAAAGGGGGCTACGAGCAGTACTTC
CAIRKGGYEQYF
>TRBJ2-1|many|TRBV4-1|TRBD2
TGCGCCAGCAGCATAAGACTAGCGGGGGCCTACAATGAGCAGTTCTTC
CASSIRLAGAYNEQFF
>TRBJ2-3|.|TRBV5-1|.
TGCGCCAGCAGCTTGACCACAGATACGCAGTATTTT
CASSLTTDTQYF
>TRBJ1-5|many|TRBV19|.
TGTGCCAGTAGTATGAGTTCCTCTGGCGGTAATCAGCCCCAGCATTTT
CASSMSSSGGNQPQHF
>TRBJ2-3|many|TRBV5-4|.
TGTGCCAGCAGCTTGGACAAACGCAGCACAGATACGCAGTATTTT
CASSLDKRSTDTQYF